Detailed here is one TCR beta chain. The target antigen is unknown. The sample comes from a study of beta chain features in type 1 diabetes. Across the whole study: Summed over all samples, the examined sorted cells came to fewer than 120 million.

Reverse transcription of all isolated RNA meant that expressed TCRB transcripts were sequenced. A few million reads, on average, came from each naive, central memory and regulatory T cell sample. Data came from immunoSEQ multiplex PCR; TCRdb stores just in-frame clones and leaves some out. The sample has 140,000 or so clones, around 9.3% seen once. Study-level points and caveats: There was a moderate but significant shortening of TCRB CDR3s in all four CD4+ subsets of Type 1 diabetes patients.

CDR3 length: 16 residues. CDR1 and CDR2 from the germline V gene are MNHEY and SMNVEV (reference sequence). The junction had 10 bases not matched to a gene; V was cut back by 6 bases and J by 3 bases. Sequencing was carried out using naive CD4+ T cells from blood. The chain couples TRBV27 to TRBJ1-3, with 8 bases identical to TRBD1. This sequence was found in a man aged 18 to 35 in good health. CDR3 sequence: CASSNAAGGIGNTIYF. Here the CDR3 DNA reads TGTGCCAGCAGCAACGCGGCAGGGGGCATTGGAAACACCATATATTTT.